Listed below are T cell receptor beta chains from one sample, sequenced in a study of blood T cell repertoires in COVID-19. Here immunoSEQ multiplex PCR was the method, and the copy in TCRdb shows in-frame clones only, minus some. The data contain a few hundred thousand clones, 70% to 85% of them singletons. What was sequenced was peripheral blood. These receptors came from a woman aged 35 to 49 who had recovered from COVID-19. The CDR3 runs from the conserved cysteine through the conserved F or W. The D gene is left open where the match is weak. Clone sizes are given selectively: once, few, many, or a class where the clone is expanded.

clone_size: .
j_call: TRBJ1-5
v_call: TRBV7-2
d_call: .
cdr3_nt: TGTGCCAGCAGCTTTAGCCAACGGCAGCCCCAGCATTTT
cdr3_aa: CASSFSQRQPQHF

clone_size: .
j_call: TRBJ2-3
v_call: TRBV6-2/TRBV6-3
d_call: .
cdr3_nt: TGTGCCAGCAGTTACTCCCTACTAGTGAGGGCAGATACGCAGTATTTT
cdr3_aa: CASSYSLLVRADTQYF

clone_size: few
j_call: TRBJ1-2
v_call: TRBV7-9
d_call: .
cdr3_nt: TGTGCCAGCAGCCGGCAGGGTATTGACTATGGCTACACCTTC
cdr3_aa: CASSRQGIDYGYTF

clone_size: .
j_call: TRBJ1-6
v_call: TRBV9
d_call: .
cdr3_nt: TGTGCCAGCAGCGCGACACTGCCAGGTGATTCACCCCTCCACTTT
cdr3_aa: CASSATLPGDSPLHF

clone_size: .
j_call: TRBJ1-5
v_call: TRBV11-2
d_call: .
cdr3_nt: TGTGCCAGCAGCGCCGCCCCCGGACGGGGAAATCAGCCCCAGCATTTT
cdr3_aa: CASSAAPGRGNQPQHF

clone_size: .
j_call: TRBJ1-5
v_call: TRBV30
d_call: TRBD1
cdr3_nt: TGTGCCTGGAGTGTCGGGACAGGGAAGAGTCAGCCCCAGCATTTT
cdr3_aa: CAWSVGTGKSQPQHF

clone_size: .
j_call: TRBJ1-5
v_call: TRBV19
d_call: TRBD1
cdr3_nt: TGTGCCAGTAGTAAGGACAGGGGAGACCAGCCCCAGCATTTT
cdr3_aa: CASSKDRGDQPQHF

clone_size: .
j_call: TRBJ2-1
v_call: TRBV2
d_call: .
cdr3_nt: TGTGCCAGCAGGGAGAGTCTAGACTACAATGAGCAGTTCTTC
cdr3_aa: CASRESLDYNEQFF

clone_size: .
j_call: TRBJ2-5
v_call: TRBV14
d_call: .
cdr3_nt: TGTGCCATTACGAAACAGGGGAGGGAGACCCAGTACTTC
cdr3_aa: CAITKQGRETQYF

clone_size: .
j_call: TRBJ1-1
v_call: TRBV5-1
d_call: .
cdr3_nt: TGCGCCAGCAGCTTGAATTCGGGACAATTGAACACTGAAGCTTTCTTT
cdr3_aa: CASSLNSGQLNTEAFF

clone_size: once
j_call: TRBJ2-5
v_call: TRBV7-2
d_call: TRBD2
cdr3_nt: TGTGCCAGCAGCTTTTCCCTAGCGGGGGAGGAGACCCAGTACTTC
cdr3_aa: CASSFSLAGEETQYF

clone_size: .
j_call: TRBJ1-1
v_call: TRBV13
d_call: .
cdr3_nt: TGTGCCAGCAGCCGCATGCGCCAGAACACTGAAGCTTTCTTT
cdr3_aa: CASSRMRQNTEAFF

clone_size: .
j_call: TRBJ2-6
v_call: TRBV29-1
d_call: .
cdr3_nt: TGCAGCGTTAGTCACAGTCGCGTTGCTGGGGCCAACGTCCTGACTTTC
cdr3_aa: CSVSHSRVAGANVLTF

clone_size: .
j_call: TRBJ2-7
v_call: TRBV7-2
d_call: TRBD1
cdr3_nt: TGTGCCAGCAGCTTAGGCCAGGGGGTGGTGGACGAGCAGTACTTC
cdr3_aa: CASSLGQGVVDEQYF

clone_size: .
j_call: TRBJ1-1
v_call: TRBV19
d_call: TRBD1
cdr3_nt: TGTGCCAGTAGTATTTCACGACAGGGCCGGCGCACTGAAGCTTTCTTT
cdr3_aa: CASSISRQGRRTEAFF

clone_size: .
j_call: TRBJ2-5
v_call: TRBV11-3
d_call: TRBD2
cdr3_nt: TGTGCCAGCAGCCCACGGACTAGCGGGGAAGAGACCCAGTACTTC
cdr3_aa: CASSPRTSGEETQYF

clone_size: .
j_call: TRBJ1-2
v_call: TRBV11-2
d_call: .
cdr3_nt: TGTGCCAGCAGCTTAGATCCCGCAGGTTTCGATGGCTACACCTTC
cdr3_aa: CASSLDPAGFDGYTF

clone_size: .
j_call: TRBJ1-2
v_call: TRBV5-5
d_call: .
cdr3_nt: TGTGCCAGCAGCTCCCTTTTGGGCCATGGCTACACCTTC
cdr3_aa: CASSSLLGHGYTF

clone_size: .
j_call: TRBJ1-1
v_call: TRBV6-2/TRBV6-3
d_call: .
cdr3_nt: TGTGCCAGCAGTTCAGGGTTGAAAGCTTTCTTT
cdr3_aa: CASSSGLKAFF

clone_size: .
j_call: TRBJ2-3
v_call: TRBV29-1
d_call: TRBD1
cdr3_nt: TGCAGCGTTCAAGGGGGCGTATCAGATACGCAGTATTTT
cdr3_aa: CSVQGGVSDTQYF

clone_size: .
j_call: TRBJ2-5
v_call: TRBV4-1
d_call: TRBD2
cdr3_nt: TGCGCCAGCAGCCAAGGGAGCGGGGGGCAGGAGACCCAGTACTTC
cdr3_aa: CASSQGSGGQETQYF

clone_size: .
j_call: TRBJ2-1
v_call: TRBV11-3
d_call: TRBD2
cdr3_nt: TGTGCCAGCAGCCACCCGGGGACTAGAGATGAGCAGTTCTTC
cdr3_aa: CASSHPGTRDEQFF

clone_size: .
j_call: TRBJ2-5
v_call: TRBV11-2
d_call: .
cdr3_nt: TGTGCCAGCAGCTTAGGGGTTCAGGGCCAAGAGACCCAGTACTTC
cdr3_aa: CASSLGVQGQETQYF

clone_size: .
j_call: TRBJ2-2
v_call: TRBV7-9
d_call: .
cdr3_nt: TGTGCCAGCAGCCGAACCAGCGCCGGGGAGCTGTTTTTT
cdr3_aa: CASSRTSAGELFF

clone_size: .
j_call: TRBJ1-6
v_call: TRBV3-1/TRBV3-2
d_call: .
cdr3_nt: TGTGCCAGCAGCCAAGCGAGGGATTCACCCCTCCACTTT
cdr3_aa: CASSQARDSPLHF

clone_size: .
j_call: TRBJ1-3
v_call: TRBV4-2
d_call: .
cdr3_nt: TGTGCCAGCAGCCCTCCGCCCTCTCGGTTCTCTGGAAACACCATATATTTT
cdr3_aa: CASSPPPSRFSGNTIYF

clone_size: .
j_call: TRBJ2-7
v_call: TRBV2
d_call: .
cdr3_nt: TGTGCCAGCAGTGAAAGGGGCCGGTACGAGCAGTACTTC
cdr3_aa: CASSERGRYEQYF

clone_size: .
j_call: TRBJ2-1
v_call: TRBV9
d_call: .
cdr3_nt: TGTGCCAGCAGCCCTACAACGACACAGGCGAGAGTGTTCTTC
cdr3_aa: CASSPTTTQARVFF

clone_size: .
j_call: TRBJ2-3
v_call: TRBV3-1/TRBV3-2
d_call: .
cdr3_nt: TGTGCCAGCAGCCAACAAACAGATACGCAGTATTTT
cdr3_aa: CASSQQTDTQYF

clone_size: few
j_call: TRBJ1-1
v_call: TRBV19
d_call: TRBD1
cdr3_nt: TGTGCCAGTAGTAGGGGGGACAGGGAGACTGAAGCTTTCTTT
cdr3_aa: CASSRGDRETEAFF

clone_size: .
j_call: TRBJ1-2
v_call: TRBV5-1
d_call: TRBD1
cdr3_nt: TGCGCCAGCACCGGGACAGTCGGGGGTGGCTACACCTTC
cdr3_aa: CASTGTVGGGYTF

clone_size: .
j_call: TRBJ1-5
v_call: TRBV7-8
d_call: .
cdr3_nt: TGTGCCAGCAGCCTAGCGTTCGACACTTATAGCAATCAGCCCCAGCATTTT
cdr3_aa: CASSLAFDTYSNQPQHF

clone_size: .
j_call: TRBJ1-5
v_call: TRBV6-5
d_call: .
cdr3_nt: TGTGCCAGCAGCTTAGTACAGGGTGTCCAGCCCCAGCATTTT
cdr3_aa: CASSLVQGVQPQHF

clone_size: .
j_call: TRBJ2-5
v_call: TRBV27
d_call: TRBD1
cdr3_nt: TGTGCCAGCAGTACAGGGGTAGGGACCCAGTACTTC
cdr3_aa: CASSTGVGTQYF

clone_size: .
j_call: TRBJ2-7
v_call: TRBV5-1
d_call: TRBD2
cdr3_nt: TGCGCCAGCAGCATCGGGACTAGCGGTTTGACCTACGAGCAGTACTTC
cdr3_aa: CASSIGTSGLTYEQYF

clone_size: few
j_call: TRBJ1-1
v_call: TRBV28
d_call: TRBD1
cdr3_nt: TGTGCCAGCCACCTTCGGGTGGGGGACAGGGGCACTGAAGCTTTCTTT
cdr3_aa: CASHLRVGDRGTEAFF

clone_size: .
j_call: TRBJ1-2
v_call: TRBV4-3
d_call: .
cdr3_nt: TGCGCCAGCAGCCAAGCGGGAGCCTTTTATGGCTACACCTTC
cdr3_aa: CASSQAGAFYGYTF

clone_size: few
j_call: TRBJ2-3
v_call: TRBV11-2
d_call: TRBD2
cdr3_nt: TGTGCCAGCAGCTTATGGCTAGCGGGGGGGACTAGCACAGATACGCAGTATTTT
cdr3_aa: CASSLWLAGGTSTDTQYF

clone_size: .
j_call: TRBJ1-3
v_call: TRBV3-1/TRBV3-2
d_call: .
cdr3_nt: TGTGCCAGCACCCAGCGGAGTGGAAACACCATATATTTT
cdr3_aa: CASTQRSGNTIYF

clone_size: .
j_call: TRBJ1-3
v_call: TRBV30
d_call: .
cdr3_nt: TGTGCCTGGGTCCCGTTGTCCGCCGGGAACCGAAACACCATATATTTT
cdr3_aa: CAWVPLSAGNRNTIYF

clone_size: .
j_call: TRBJ1-3
v_call: TRBV2
d_call: .
cdr3_nt: TGTGCCAGCAGTGAAGCCACAGGGTTCTCTGGAAACACCATATATTTT
cdr3_aa: CASSEATGFSGNTIYF

clone_size: few
j_call: TRBJ1-5
v_call: TRBV12-3/TRBV12-4
d_call: TRBD1
cdr3_nt: TGTGCCAGCTGGACAGGGGGACTGTTGGCCCAGCATTTT
cdr3_aa: CASWTGGLLAQHF

clone_size: .
j_call: TRBJ1-2
v_call: TRBV28
d_call: .
cdr3_nt: TGTGCCAGCAGTTTAGATGAGGCGGGTGGCTACACCTTC
cdr3_aa: CASSLDEAGGYTF

clone_size: .
j_call: TRBJ2-5
v_call: TRBV4-1
d_call: TRBD2
cdr3_nt: TGCGCCAGCAGCCAAGAGTTGAGGACTAGCTTTCGGGAGACCCAGTACTTC
cdr3_aa: CASSQELRTSFRETQYF

clone_size: .
j_call: TRBJ2-2
v_call: TRBV10-2
d_call: TRBD1
cdr3_nt: TGCGCCAGCAGTGAACTTGGACAGGGGCGCGCCGGGGAGCTGTTTTTT
cdr3_aa: CASSELGQGRAGELFF

clone_size: .
j_call: TRBJ1-1
v_call: TRBV2
d_call: TRBD1
cdr3_nt: TGTGCCAGCAGTGAAGCGGACAGGGTTAACACTGAAGCTTTCTTT
cdr3_aa: CASSEADRVNTEAFF